This TCR beta chain was identified in a study of OX40 agonist ivuxolimab in advanced cancers. Germline CDR1 reads MNHNS; CDR2 reads SASEGT. This CDR3 is built from 15 residues. V gave up 4 bases and J gave up 8 bases; unmatched junction bases: 10. Notes on this clone: The antigen is not known.

Here immunoSEQ multiplex PCR was the method, and the copy in TCRdb shows in-frame clones only, minus some. The sample holds about 91,000 clones, around four fifths seen once. Overall study results and limits: At 0.1 to 3.0 mg/kg, clonal expansion of CD4+ and CD8+ blood T cells had occurred by week 6.

Sampling of blood occurred at baseline, cycle 4 day 1, and cycle 7 day 1. The TCR originated in an adult with an advanced solid tumor such as melanoma, head and neck, liver or kidney cancer. The material was CD4+ or CD8+ T cells sorted from blood, obtained in a trial of the OX40 agonist ivuxolimab. The chain combines TRBV6-1 with TRBJ2-2, with 7 bases matching TRBD1. CDR3 nucleotides: TGTGCCAGCAGTGCCCTAGGGGGCTCCCGGGGGGAGCTGTTTTTT. This sequence encodes CASSALGGSRGELFF.